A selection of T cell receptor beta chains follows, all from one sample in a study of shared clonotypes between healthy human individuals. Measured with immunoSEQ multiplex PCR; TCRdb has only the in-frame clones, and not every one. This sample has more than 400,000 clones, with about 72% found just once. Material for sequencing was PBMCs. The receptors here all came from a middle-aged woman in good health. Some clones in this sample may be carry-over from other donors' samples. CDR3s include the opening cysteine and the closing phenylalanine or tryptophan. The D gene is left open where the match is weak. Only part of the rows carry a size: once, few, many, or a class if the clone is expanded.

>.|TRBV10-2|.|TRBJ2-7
CASTGGYSYEQYF
TGCGCCTCCACCGGCGGCTACTCCTACGAGCAGTACTTC
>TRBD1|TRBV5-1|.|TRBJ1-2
CASAGQGYGYTF
TGCGCCAGCGCAGGACAGGGGTATGGCTACACCTTC
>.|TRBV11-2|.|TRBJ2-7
CASSLGYSRVYSYEQYF
TGTGCCAGCAGCTTAGGGTATAGTAGGGTATACTCCTACGAGCAGTACTTC
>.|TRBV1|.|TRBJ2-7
CTSSHRGRAEQYF
TGCACCAGCAGCCATCGCGGCAGGGCCGAGCAGTACTTC
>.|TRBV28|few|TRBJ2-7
CASSSHGLASYEQYF
TGTGCCAGCAGTTCCCACGGGCTAGCCTCCTACGAGCAGTACTTC
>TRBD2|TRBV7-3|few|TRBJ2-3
CASSWGLADTQYF
TGTGCCAGCAGCTGGGGACTAGCAGATACGCAGTATTTT
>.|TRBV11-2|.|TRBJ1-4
CASSLDVREKLFF
TGTGCCAGCAGCTTAGATGTCCGGGAAAAACTGTTTTTT
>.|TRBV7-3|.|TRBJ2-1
CASSYGRMSEQFF
TGTGCCAGCAGTTACGGGAGAATGAGTGAGCAGTTCTTC
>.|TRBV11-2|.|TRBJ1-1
CASSAQAFSSMNTEAFF
TGTGCCAGCAGCGCCCAGGCCTTCAGCAGCATGAACACTGAAGCTTTCTTT
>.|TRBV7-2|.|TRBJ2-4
CASSITTGPGNIQYF
TGTGCCAGCAGCATCACAACGGGGCCAGGGAACATTCAGTACTTC
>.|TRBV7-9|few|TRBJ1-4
CASSFSQGNEKLFF
TGTGCCAGCAGCTTCTCACAGGGTAATGAAAAACTGTTTTTT
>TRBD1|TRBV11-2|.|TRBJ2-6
CASRSIRQGAGTGANVLTF
TGTGCCAGCAGATCTATTCGACAGGGGGCAGGGACTGGGGCCAACGTCCTGACTTTC
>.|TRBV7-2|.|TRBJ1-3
CASTLEGTSGNTIYF
TGTGCCAGCACCTTGGAGGGGACCTCTGGAAACACCATATATTTT
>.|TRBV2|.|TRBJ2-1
CASSRSANNEQFF
TGTGCCAGCAGTCGGTCTGCTAACAATGAGCAGTTCTTC
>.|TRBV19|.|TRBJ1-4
CASSYSNEKLFF
TGTGCCAGTAGCTACAGTAATGAAAAACTGTTTTTT
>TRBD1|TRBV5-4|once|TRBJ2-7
CASSSGDRLRGEQYF
TGTGCCAGCAGCTCGGGGGACAGGCTTAGAGGGGAGCAGTACTTC
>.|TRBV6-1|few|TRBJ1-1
CAARRGAWNTEAFF
TGTGCCGCTAGGCGAGGGGCTTGGAACACTGAAGCTTTCTTT
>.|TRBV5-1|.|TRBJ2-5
CASSLVGRETQYF
TGCGCCAGCAGCTTGGTAGGTCGGGAGACCCAGTACTTC
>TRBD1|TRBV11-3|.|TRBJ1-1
CASSKGGAGTEAFF
TGTGCCAGCAGCAAAGGGGGCGCGGGGACTGAAGCTTTCTTT
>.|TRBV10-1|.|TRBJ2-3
CASSESHGYTQYF
TGCGCCAGCAGCGAGTCCCATGGATATACGCAGTATTTT
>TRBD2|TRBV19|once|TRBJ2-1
CASSKTSGRASYNEQFF
TGTGCCAGTAGTAAGACTAGCGGGAGGGCCTCCTACAATGAGCAGTTCTTC
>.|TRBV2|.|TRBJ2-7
CASRTTSGADYEQYF
TGTGCCAGCAGGACCACTTCGGGGGCGGACTACGAGCAGTACTTC
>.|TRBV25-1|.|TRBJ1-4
CASSDPRGSNEKLFF
TGTGCCAGCAGTGACCCTCGAGGGTCTAATGAAAAACTGTTTTTT
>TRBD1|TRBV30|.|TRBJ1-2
CAWTPSRGRAGYTF
TGTGCCTGGACTCCGAGCAGGGGGCGCGCTGGCTACACCTTC